These T cell receptor beta chains were read from a single sample in a study of T cell responses to AZD1222 COVID-19 vaccine. Sequencing was performed with immunoSEQ multiplex PCR; in TCRdb, only in-frame clones are kept and a portion is missing. This table has under 100,000 clones, roughly 89% appearing once. The specimen comprised peripheral blood, sampled 28 days after the second AZD1222 dose. The receptor source for this set is an adult who received the AZD1222 COVID-19 vaccine. Each CDR3 is given with its conserved first and last residue. A D gene is named only where the DNA matches it firmly. Some rows mark clone size as missing; the rest say once, few, many or name a class of expanded clone.

D | J | V | length | size | DNA | CDR3
TRBD2 | TRBJ2-3 | TRBV3-1/TRBV3-2 | 18 | . | TGTGCCAGCAGCCCGAGACTAGCGGGGGGCGCCAGCACAGATACGCAGTATTTT | CASSPRLAGGASTDTQYF
TRBD2 | TRBJ2-7 | TRBV7-9 | 16 | . | TGTGCCAGCAGCTTAGGGGACGGGACTAGGTCGCGCGAGCAGTACTTC | CASSLGDGTRSREQYF
. | TRBJ1-5 | TRBV10-1 | 17 | . | TGCGCCAGCAGTGAGACGAACGGGGGAGGGGGCAATCAGCCCCAGCATTTT | CASSETNGGGGNQPQHF
TRBD2 | TRBJ2-1 | TRBV29-1 | 20 | once | TGCAGCGTTGAGGGCCTATGGGCTAGCGGGGGCCGTAGCTCCTACAATGAGCAGTTCTTC | CSVEGLWASGGRSSYNEQFF
. | TRBJ1-2 | TRBV19 | 15 | . | TGTGCCAGTAGTAAGGCCCTACTAAACCCCTATGGCTACACCTTC | CASSKALLNPYGYTF
TRBD1 | TRBJ2-2 | TRBV4-2 | 16 | . | TGTGCCAGCAGCCAAGAGGAGACAGGGGGAACCGGGGAGCTGTTTTTT | CASSQEETGGTGELFF
. | TRBJ2-2 | TRBV19 | 14 | . | TGTGCCAGTAGTATCTATATTGTAGCCGGGGAGCTGTTTTTT | CASSIYIVAGELFF
. | TRBJ1-2 | TRBV7-3 | 15 | . | TGTGCCAGCAGCTTAGAGGGTACGGGAAACTATGGCTACACCTTC | CASSLEGTGNYGYTF
TRBD1 | TRBJ2-4 | TRBV14 | 13 | once | TGTGCCAGCAGCCGATGGACAGGGAGGAGTCAGTACTTC | CASSRWTGRSQYF
. | TRBJ1-2 | TRBV28 | 15 | . | TGTGCCAGCAGTCAAAGGACAATTGCGGACTATGGCTACACCTTC | CASSQRTIADYGYTF
TRBD1 | TRBJ2-3 | TRBV3-1/TRBV3-2 | 16 | . | TGTGCCAGCAGCCTAGCGGGACAGGGGAGGACAGATACGCAGTATTTT | CASSLAGQGRTDTQYF
TRBD1 | TRBJ2-7 | TRBV6-2/TRBV6-3 | 14 | . | TGTGCCAGCAGCAAGCCGGGACAGGACTACGAGCAGTACTTC | CASSKPGQDYEQYF
. | TRBJ1-2 | TRBV6-1 | 16 | . | TGTGCCAGCAGTGAAAGGGTAGGGCAGGGGAGCTATGGCTACACCTTC | CASSERVGQGSYGYTF
TRBD1 | TRBJ2-5 | TRBV5-1 | 14 | . | TGCGCCAGCAGCCAAGGGACAGGGCAAGAGACCCAGTACTTC | CASSQGTGQETQYF
. | TRBJ1-2 | TRBV5-1 | 14 | . | TGCGCCAGCAGCTTGCGGGTGGAGGCTGATGGCTACACCTTC | CASSLRVEADGYTF
. | TRBJ1-5 | TRBV2 | 18 | . | TGTGCCAGCAGTGAAGCGCTTCAGGCCGAATATAGCAATCAGCCCCAGCATTTT | CASSEALQAEYSNQPQHF
TRBD1 | TRBJ1-4 | TRBV9 | 15 | . | TGTGCCAGCAGCGTGACCGGGACAGACATTGAAAAACTGTTTTTT | CASSVTGTDIEKLFF
. | TRBJ1-1 | TRBV7-3 | 13 | . | TGTGCCAGCAGCTTAAGTGTGAACACTGAAGCTTTCTTT | CASSLSVNTEAFF
. | TRBJ1-2 | TRBV15 | 16 | . | TGTGCCACCAGCAGAGGAAGGAGGAACGGGGCCTATGGCTACACCTTC | CATSRGRRNGAYGYTF
. | TRBJ2-6 | TRBV6-1 | 16 | . | TGTGCCAGCAGTGAAGAATTAGGCTCTGGGGCCAACGTCCTGACTTTC | CASSEELGSGANVLTF
. | TRBJ2-3 | TRBV28 | 12 | . | TGTGCCAGCAGTTTAGTCACAGATACGCAGTATTTT | CASSLVTDTQYF
. | TRBJ1-1 | TRBV6-5 | 14 | . | TGTGCCAGCAGTTACGGTCAGGGAAACACTGAAGCTTTCTTT | CASSYGQGNTEAFF
TRBD1 | TRBJ2-7 | TRBV29-1 | 12 | once | TGCAGCGTTGATGGGACAGGGTCCGAGCAGTACTTC | CSVDGTGSEQYF
. | TRBJ1-4 | TRBV4-1 | 15 | . | TGCGCCAGCAGCCAAACAGGGTCCCTGAATGAAAAACTGTTTTTT | CASSQTGSLNEKLFF
. | TRBJ2-4 | TRBV2 | 15 | . | TGTGCCAGCACTCCCGACCAGGGAATCAAAAACATTCAGTACTTC | CASTPDQGIKNIQYF
. | TRBJ1-1 | TRBV27 | 12 | . | TGTGCCAGCAGTTTACATAGGGGAATAGCTTTCTTT | CASSLHRGIAFF
. | TRBJ2-3 | TRBV11-2 | 13 | once | TGTGCCAGCAGCCCCTGGACTGACACGACGCAGTATTTT | CASSPWTDTTQYF
. | TRBJ1-1 | TRBV7-3 | 13 | . | TGTGCCAGCAGCACGACAGCGAACACTGAAGCTTTCTTT | CASSTTANTEAFF
. | TRBJ1-6 | TRBV18 | 18 | few | TGTGCCAGCTCACCAGATGTACGGACAGCCGGCCTTAATTCACCCCTCCACTTT | CASSPDVRTAGLNSPLHF
. | TRBJ2-3 | TRBV7-9 | 15 | . | TGTGCCAGCAGCTTTTTGGCAGACCTTCGGGATACGCAGTATTTT | CASSFLADLRDTQYF
TRBD2 | TRBJ2-1 | TRBV11-3 | 18 | . | TGTGCCAGCAGCTTAGATGGCTCTTTTTCGGGGGGAACCAATGAGCAGTTCTTC | CASSLDGSFSGGTNEQFF
TRBD1 | TRBJ2-3 | TRBV3-1/TRBV3-2 | 17 | . | TGTGCCAGCAGCCACGTACGAGACAGGGGAACGGCAGATACGCAGTATTTT | CASSHVRDRGTADTQYF
. | TRBJ1-1 | TRBV27 | 13 | . | TGTGCCAGCAGTTTAAACACGAACACTGAAGCTTTCTTT | CASSLNTNTEAFF
. | TRBJ1-4 | TRBV9 | 14 | . | TGTGCCAGCAGCGTTGGACAGTTTAATGAAAAACTGTTTTTT | CASSVGQFNEKLFF
. | TRBJ2-3 | TRBV11-2 | 16 | . | TGTGCCAGCAGCTTAGGCGCGGGGGCCCGCACAGATACGCAGTATTTT | CASSLGAGARTDTQYF
TRBD1 | TRBJ2-7 | TRBV4-1 | 15 | . | TGCGCCAGCAGCCAAGGACAGGGGGCTTGGGGCGAGCAGTACTTC | CASSQGQGAWGEQYF
. | TRBJ1-2 | TRBV4-2 | 15 | once | TGTGCCAGCAGCCAAGACCACAGTTTTAACTATGGCTACACCTTC | CASSQDHSFNYGYTF
TRBD2 | TRBJ2-2 | TRBV6-2/TRBV6-3 | 18 | . | TGTGCCAGCAGTTACTCGACTAGCGGGGGGGCGAACACCGGGGAGCTGTTTTTT | CASSYSTSGGANTGELFF
. | TRBJ1-5 | TRBV10-3 | 15 | . | TGTGCCATCAGTGGGACAAGCAATAGCAATCAGCCCCAGCATTTT | CAISGTSNSNQPQHF
. | TRBJ2-2 | TRBV2 | 16 | few | TGTGCCAGCAGTGAGTGGTCGGGCCCCGGGTTCGGGGAGCTGTTTTTT | CASSEWSGPGFGELFF
TRBD2 | TRBJ2-2 | TRBV3-1/TRBV3-2 | 22 | . | TGTGCCAGCAGCCATCGTGGACAATCAGGATTAATAGCGGGGGGGCGCACCGGGGAGCTGTTTTTT | CASSHRGQSGLIAGGRTGELFF
. | TRBJ2-7 | TRBV20-1 | 13 | . | TGCAGTGTTAGTTATGACAGGCCCTACGAGCAGTACTTC | CSVSYDRPYEQYF
. | TRBJ2-5 | TRBV5-1 | 14 | . | TGCGCCAGCAGCCTAATAGACAGGCAAGAGACCCAGTACTTC | CASSLIDRQETQYF
. | TRBJ2-7 | TRBV7-9 | 12 | few | TGTGCCAGCAGCTTAGGGATGTACGAGCAGTACTTC | CASSLGMYEQYF
. | TRBJ1-2 | TRBV9 | 14 | few | TGTGCCAGCAGCGTAGTTCCAGGGGAAGATGGCTACACCTTC | CASSVVPGEDGYTF
TRBD1 | TRBJ2-7 | TRBV5-8 | 16 | . | TGTGCCAGCAGTTCCGAGGGGGGACAGGTTAGCTACGAGCAGTACTTC | CASSSEGGQVSYEQYF
. | TRBJ2-2 | TRBV2 | 17 | . | TGTGCCAGCAGTGAAGCGCTGGACAGCCTATCCAGCGGGGAGCTGTTTTTT | CASSEALDSLSSGELFF